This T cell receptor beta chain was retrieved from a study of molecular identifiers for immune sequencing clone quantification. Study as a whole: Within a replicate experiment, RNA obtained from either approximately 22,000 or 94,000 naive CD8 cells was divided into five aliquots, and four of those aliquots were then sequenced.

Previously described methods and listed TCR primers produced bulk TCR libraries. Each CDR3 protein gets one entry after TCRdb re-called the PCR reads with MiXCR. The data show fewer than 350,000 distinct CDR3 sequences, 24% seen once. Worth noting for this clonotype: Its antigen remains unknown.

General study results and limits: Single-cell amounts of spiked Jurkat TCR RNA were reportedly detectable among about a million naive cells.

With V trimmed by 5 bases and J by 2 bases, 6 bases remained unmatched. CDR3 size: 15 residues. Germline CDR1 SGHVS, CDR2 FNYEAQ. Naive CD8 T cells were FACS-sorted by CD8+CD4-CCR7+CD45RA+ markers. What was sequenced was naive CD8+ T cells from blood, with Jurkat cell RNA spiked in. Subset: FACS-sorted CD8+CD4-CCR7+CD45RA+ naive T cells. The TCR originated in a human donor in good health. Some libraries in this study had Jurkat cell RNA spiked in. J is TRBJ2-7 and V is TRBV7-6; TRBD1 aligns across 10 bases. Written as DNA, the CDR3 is TGTGCCAGCAGCCTGGGACAGGGGTTTCCCTACGAGCAGTACTTC. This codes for CASSLGQGFPYEQYF. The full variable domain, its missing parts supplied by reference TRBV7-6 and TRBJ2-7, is GAGVSQSPRYKVTKRGQDVALRCDPISGHVSLYWYRQALGQGPEFLTYFNYEAQQDKSGLPNDRFSAERPEGSISTLTIQRTEQRDSAMYRCASSLGQGFPYEQYFGPGTRLTVT.